This T cell receptor beta chain comes out of a study of cytomegalovirus exposure and HLA in healthy donors (TCRdb year 2017). About the full investigation: In an earlier analysis of some 610 of the donors, roughly 300 Gb of sequence data and 100 million or so unique TCR beta sequences from about 190 million T cells were reported. Roughly 300 gigabases of sequencing data and 80 million or so unique TCR sequences were included in an early release covering about 700 HLA-typed donors. Of the 300 to 450 genotyped donors, 65% to 90% were placed in the genetic ancestry cluster associated with self-reported Caucasian donors. The aim of the study was to test whether cataloging public T cell receptors could identify signatures of past pathogen exposure. The T cell repertoires of several hundred subjects were profiled by immunosequencing and related to cytomegalovirus serostatus. A separate validation cohort of roughly 130 different subjects was used in addition to the approximately 610-subject first cohort. To predict cytomegalovirus infection status, the study brought together high-throughput TCR immunosequencing, statistical association of individual TCRs with disease status, and machine learning. A later analysis re-analyzed previously published TCR beta repertoires from approximately 700 donors and added high-resolution HLA genotyping to study TCR occurrence patterns. Rather than drawing on any new phenotypic data, the later analysis identified candidate immune exposures from TCR beta sequences and the way those sequences occurred across donors. To decide whether each TCR beta V gene segment behaved as functional or pseudogenic, an earlier analysis of several hundred of the donors relied on high-throughput TCR beta sequencing. Alongside the repertoire data, information on donor age, sex, ethnicity and CMV serostatus was compiled. A later genetic analysis used genome-wide SNP genotypes for about three fifths of the 666 donors, treating that subset as a discovery cohort. Every repertoire in the discovery cohort had been generated on one and the same sequencing platform. HLA typing included class I and class II loci at four-digit resolution. The number of typed donors differed by locus: about 629-630 for A, B, C, DRB1 and DQB1; some 500 for DQA1; 606 for DPA1; and around 470 for DPB1. Because of strong linkage in the cohort, 5 or 6 DR-DQ haplotypes were treated as single units for association and clustering. Among about 370 genotyped donors of the cohort, an average of roughly 230,000 unique TCR beta nucleotide sequences was sequenced per donor, of which 15% to 20% were non-productive.

Of note for this clone: This clone's antigen is unknown. No much larger clone exists at a distance of one base, and base qualities are not known.

Here is what the overall study found, with its caveats: The sequencing pipeline was judged likely to have produced a cluster of highly shared sequence variants as a technical artifact. Linkage disequilibrium might explain the correlated functional status among segregating V segments, but an unknown experimental factor could not be ruled out. In a later analysis, the rate of TCR association differed among HLA loci, with DRB1 alleles having the most associated TCRs and HLA-C alleles having the fewest. V-gene and J-gene trimming of TCR beta chains was associated with a missense DCLRE1C variant in a later genetic analysis, and the association was replicated in an independent cohort. According to a later analysis, most CMV-associated TCR beta chains appeared to be HLA-restricted, and the HLA associations seemed to be driven largely by CMV exposure. In an earlier analysis of 587 of the donors, most TCR beta V segments appeared in productive rearrangements about 87% or about 30% of the time, broadly matching IMGT annotations. According to the authors, the approach could potentially be generalized to other disease states and immunological phenotypes. The only immune exposure information available for the cohort was CMV serostatus. A later analysis found that HLA-associated TCR beta chains were more clonally expanded and had lower generation probabilities than equally common non-associated chains. Only TCR beta chains were sequenced in this cohort, and the absence of alpha or paired-chain data limited detectable features. When HLA alleles, especially DR and DQ, strongly co-occurred, attributing TCR associations to individual alleles was difficult. The study listed 164 TCR beta chains as associated with cytomegalovirus. In a later genetic analysis, fewer N-insertions in productive TCRs were reported among donors in an Asian-associated ancestry cluster than the roughly 700-donor mean. Because the 87-base-pair reads could not distinguish some IMGT-functional V segments, including TRBV6-2 and TRBV6-3, those segments were excluded. HLA typing was unavailable for some donors at each locus, so association tests used only the typed subset. In a later analysis, around 15,000 TCR beta sequences were associated with specific HLA alleles at a false discovery rate of 0.05. Sequencing depth was assumed to be roughly uniform across donors in the presence/absence analyses, though that assumption may not hold. The classifier was reported to diagnose cytomegalovirus status with high specificity and sensitivity in both the original and validation cohorts. A further reported finding was that TCR beta sequences accurately predicted the HLA-A and HLA-B alleles for most subjects in the first cohort. In vitro tests confirmed that a few of the cytomegalovirus-associated TCR beta chains recognize cytomegalovirus antigens. Because counts were too low, approximately 15 rarely observed V segments, including chromosome 9 orphons, were excluded from the earlier analysis of 500 to 700 of the donors. While some public TCRs were present in many individuals, most TCR sequences turned up only very rarely across donors. A later analysis reported that several top co-occurrence clusters appeared linked to parvovirus B19, influenza, CMV and Epstein-Barr virus.

The cohort consisted of fewer than 700 healthy bone marrow donors. At the time of sampling, all cohort members were nominally healthy, though unrecorded immune exposures were likely present. The donor tested CMV seronegative and was one of the 352 seronegative cohort members. Each donor provided a peripheral blood sample, and peripheral blood mononuclear cells were used for TCR beta sequencing. Genomic DNA extraction from the blood cell samples was performed with the Qiagen DNeasy Blood Extraction Kit. Library preparation employed the immunoSEQ multiplex PCR assay. A mixture of 60 forward primers for TCR Vbeta segments and 13 reverse primers for TCR Jbeta segments was used in the multiplex PCR. The CDR3 region of rearranged TCR beta genes was amplified from genomic DNA by a multiplex PCR assay. The Illumina HiSeq System was used to sequence the amplified TCR beta libraries as 87-base-pair reads. Per the authors' processing: In a later analysis, roughly 80 million unique TCR beta chains were counted across the roughly 610 repertoires, and roughly 11 million of these chains were shared by at least two donors. A nearest-neighbor algorithm error-corrected the raw reads and collapsed the reads into unique sequences, merging closely related sequences to remove PCR and sequencing errors. V, D and J gene segments were assigned by aligning CDR3 sequences to IMGT reference sequences. For a sequence to be retained, a match of at least six nucleotides to both a V gene segment and a J gene segment was required. A rearrangement was called productive if the CDR3 had no stop codons and remained in frame with V and J, and every other rearrangement was called non-productive. Following IMGT convention, CDR3 was defined as the stretch from the second conserved V-encoded cysteine up to the conserved J-encoded phenylalanine. The earlier analysis of 587 of the donors excluded sequences that lacked an unambiguous match to a single V gene segment. An earlier analysis of 587 of the donors classified V segments as functional when productive rearrangements were above 56.7% and as segregating when the standard deviation between donors was above 5%. A statistical classification framework was developed to diagnose cytomegalovirus status using the catalog of TCR beta chain sequences. In a later analysis, TCR nucleotide sequences were compared against IMGT/GENE-DB human TR gene sequences so that V and J genes could be assigned. The TCRdist pipeline was used in a later analysis to assign CDR3 sequences and most-parsimonious VDJ recombination scenarios. A later analysis defined each TCR beta chain by its CDR3 amino acid sequence plus V-gene family, and excluded reads lacking a unique V-gene family. In a later analysis, 550 to 650 highly shared, low-generation-probability nucleotide sequences were removed to address suspected cross-contamination and a sequencing artifact. A later analysis calculated a clonal expansion index for each public chain from normalized within-repertoire ranks of inferred template counts. Generation probabilities in a later analysis came from a VDJ recombination model fitted to out-of-frame rearrangements, and those results were checked against IGoR. In a later analysis, hypergeometric tests were used to score TCR-TCR, TCR-HLA and TCR-CMV co-occurrence, with a repertoire-size bias correction applied to TCR pairs. To estimate false discovery rates, a later analysis permuted the HLA or CMV assignments 20 times. In a later analysis, co-occurring TCRs were grouped using DBSCAN, with TCRdist sequence similarity added in when clustering inside HLA-allele-positive subsets. Repertoires with fewer than 30,000 or more than 120,000 public chains were left out of co-occurrence clustering, as were about 5 repertoires with anomalous nucleotide sharing. Entries here come from immuneACCESS through TCRdb and include only in-frame sequences with V and J called. Some clones fail to appear in such tables; in the studies checked, an unresolved V gene covers under half of the shortfall, and the cause of the remainder is unknown. V, J and clone size were drawn from that table, and D and trimming were deduced from the DNA. For this sample there are approximately 150,000 clones; 88% appear just once. The ten largest clones add up to roughly 0.5% of the sample.

In the germline V gene, CDR1 corresponds to SGHRS and CDR2 to YFSETQ. Trimming removed 3 bases from V and 5 bases from J, leaving 19 bases between the germline ends. The CDR3, cysteine through phenylalanine, is 16 amino acids long. Only the CDR3 part of the read is kept: 48 bases, read in frame from the first base. Sequencing input: PBMCs. This receptor was identified in a woman aged 40 to 55 in good health and CMV-seronegative. The rearrangement combines TRBV5-1 with TRBJ2-3; D gene: possibly TRBD2, on 7 matching bases. The CDR3 sequence is CASSSRGGSLGDTQYF. The sequenced DNA: TGCGCCAGCAGCTCGAGGGGGGGGTCCCTGGGAGATACGCAGTATTTT. The full variable domain, with segments outside the CDR3 supplied by the reference TRBV5-1 and TRBJ2-3 proteins, appears as KAGVTQTPRYLIKTRGQQVTLSCSPISGHRSVSWYQQTPGQGLQFLFEYFSETQRNKGNFPGRFSGRQFSNSRSEMNVSTLELGDSALYLCASSSRGGSLGDTQYFGPGTRLTVL.